What follows describes a single T cell receptor beta chain. This record belongs to a study of blood T cell repertoires in COVID-19. Study in general: Samples representing acute and convalescent COVID-19 were sourced from the United States, Italy and Spain.

The protocol was immunoSEQ multiplex PCR, while the TCRdb copy is restricted to in-frame clones and leaves out a portion. This repertoire shows approximately 22,000 clones, 80% to 90% found once; its top ten account for 2% to 2.5%. The sample consisted of peripheral blood. This clonotype was sampled from a woman between 65 and 79 years old with COVID-19, enrolled during active disease.

The CDR3 region has the DNA TGTGCCAGTAGTCGACGACAGGGTGATGGGCAGCCCCAGCATTTT. Translating it yields CASSRRQGDGQPQHF. The chain combines TRBV19 with TRBJ1-5; 7 bases agree with TRBD1. This CDR3 contains 15 residues. The V gene end was trimmed by 5 bases and the J gene end by 7 bases; junction bases not matched to a gene: 11. The germline CDR1 and CDR2 sequences are LNHDA and SQIVND (reference sequence).